Listed here are 12 T cell receptor beta chains from one sample, sequenced in a study of cytomegalovirus exposure and HLA in healthy donors (dated by TCRdb to about 2017). Preparation of the library involved the immunoSEQ multiplex PCR assay. For the multiplex PCR, a mixture combining 60 forward primers for TCR Vbeta segments and 13 reverse primers for TCR Jbeta segments was used. TCRdb holds this immuneACCESS table with in-frame rearrangements only. Some clones are missing; in checked studies, unresolved V genes explain under half, and the rest has no known cause. This sample lists roughly 71,000 clones; approximately 70% were detected once. Clones ranked in the top ten supply less than 25% of the sample. The material sequenced was PBMCs. These receptors were collected from a man aged 40-49 years in good health and CMV-seropositive.

V is TRBV5-1 and J is TRBJ2-1, with 13 bases fitting TRBD2. From germline, CDR1 is SGHRS and CDR2 YFSETQ. The CDR3 is 16 residues long. V was clipped by 2 bases and J by 4 bases; unmatched bases: 3. CDR3 in DNA: TGCGCCAGCAGCTTCGGACTAGCGGGGGCGTACAATGAGCAGTTCTTC. Amino acids: CASSFGLAGAYNEQFF.

This clone occurred once. This chain uses TRBV7-8 with TRBJ2-6, with TRBD1 matching over 8 bases. The CDR3 consists of 16 residues. The V gene end was trimmed by 8 bases and the J gene end by 4 bases; junction bases not matched to a gene: 10. Per the germline V gene, CDR1 is SGHVS and CDR2 is FQNEAQ. CDR3 loop: CASAISGGRGANVLTF. The DNA for the CDR3 is TGTGCCAGCGCGATATCAGGGGGCCGAGGGGCCAACGTCCTGACTTTC.

The DNA for the CDR3 is TGTGCCAGCGTGGATAGACTCACAGATACGCAGTATTTT. As protein: CASVDRLTDTQYF. The V gene is TRBV6-5, the J gene TRBJ2-3; D unclear. CDR3 length: 13 residues. CDR1 and CDR2 (germline): MNHEY, SVGAGI. The ends were cut back, 8 bases at V and 2 bases at J, with 11 bases in the middle.

The chain carries TRBV6-6 and TRBJ1-2; possibly TRBD1 for D (6 bases). Trimming cost V 4 bases and J 6 bases, with 15 bases left between them. Germline loops: CDR1 MNHNY, CDR2 SVGAGI (reference sequence). The CDR3 runs 14 residues. CDR3 sequence: CASSSLGGRDGYTF. The CDR3, as DNA: TGTGCCAGCAGTTCCCTGGGGGGGCGCGATGGCTACACCTTC.

V usage is TRBV5-8 and J usage is TRBJ2-5; the D gene is possibly TRBD2 (5 bases). There are 15 residues in the CDR3. Deletions cut 6 bases from V and 5 bases from J, with 20 bases between. From germline, CDR1 is SGHTS and CDR2 YDEGEE. The CDR3 coding sequence is TGTGCCAGCAACTCGGGCGGAGGCAGCGCGGAGACCCAGTACTTC. The encoded protein is CASNSGGGSAETQYF.

This chain connects TRBV5-1 to TRBJ2-5; 10 nucleotides align to TRBD2. With V trimmed by 0 bases and J by 8 bases, 7 bases remained unmatched. Germline V gene lookup returns CDR1 SGHRS and CDR2 YFSETQ. The CDR3 length is 15 residues. The CDR3 coding sequence is TGCGCCAGCAGCTTGGGAACTAGCGGGGTAAGAACCCAGTACTTC. Amino acid sequence: CASSLGTSGVRTQYF.

The J gene is TRBJ1-3, the V gene TRBV6-1; TRBD1 matches at 10 bases. The CDR3 is made up of 16 amino acids. Trimming took 4 bases from V and 6 from J; bases not matched to a gene: 9. CDR1 and CDR2 from the germline V gene are MNHNS and SASEGT. CDR3 loop: CASSANSGTGANTIYF. In DNA, the CDR3 is TGTGCCAGCAGTGCAAACTCCGGGACAGGGGCAAACACCATATATTTT.

The chain has TRBV19 and TRBJ2-3; 9 bases map to TRBD2. CDR1 and CDR2 (germline): LNHDA, SQIVND (reference sequence). The CDR3 has 15 amino acids. J gave up 2 bases and V 9 bases, and 9 bases lay outside the gene matches. The CDR3 sequence is CASGLGGGATDTQYF. CDR3 sequence (DNA): TGTGCCAGCGGGTTGGGCGGGGGGGCCACAGATACGCAGTATTTT.

The rearrangement links TRBV9 to TRBJ2-1; 14 bases agree with TRBD2. The ends lost 4 bases at V and 6 bases at J; junction bases unmatched: 9. Per germline, CDR1 SGDLS and CDR2 YYNGEE. The CDR3 spans 17 residues. The CDR3 nucleotides read TGTGCCAGCAGCCTGAGGACTAGCGGGGGGACCTCCAATGAGCAGTTCTTC. The encoded protein is CASSLRTSGGTSNEQFF. The whole variable domain, filled in from reference TRBV9 and TRBJ2-1, reads DSGVTQTPKHLITATGQRVTLRCSPRSGDLSVYWYQQSLDQGLQFLIQYYNGEERAKGNILERFSAQQFPDLHSELNLSSLELGDSALYFCASSLRTSGGTSNEQFFGPGTRLTVL.

The rearrangement links TRBV4-1 to TRBJ2-1; maybe TRBD2 (5 bases). Per germline, CDR1 MGHRA and CDR2 YSYEKL. The ends were cut back, 4 bases at V and 6 bases at J, with 13 bases in the middle. The CDR3 contains 14 residues. The CDR3 nucleotides read TGCGCCAGCAGCCTAAAGAGGGAAGGCAATGAGCAGTTCTTC. Its protein product is CASSLKREGNEQFF.

The V and J genes are TRBV5-1 and TRBJ1-2; a weak D match, TRBD1 (5 bases). CDR3 size: 18 residues. Per germline, CDR1 SGHRS and CDR2 YFSETQ. Trimming took off 0 bases at V and 0 bases at J, with 18 bases between the two ends. The CDR3 reads CASSLATVGRASNYGYTF. The DNA for the CDR3 is TGCGCCAGCAGCTTGGCGACAGTTGGACGGGCCTCTAACTATGGCTACACCTTC.

This chain links TRBV7-2 with TRBJ2-7; 14 nucleotides line up with TRBD2. This CDR3 is built from 17 residues. Germline V CDR1 and CDR2: SGHTA, FQGNSA. Germline trimming cut 6 bases from V and 1 base from J; bases unmatched to any gene: 8. In DNA, the CDR3 is TGTGCCAGCAGGGGGGGACTAGCGGGGGAAAAGTCCTACGAGCAGTACTTC. As protein: CASRGGLAGEKSYEQYF.